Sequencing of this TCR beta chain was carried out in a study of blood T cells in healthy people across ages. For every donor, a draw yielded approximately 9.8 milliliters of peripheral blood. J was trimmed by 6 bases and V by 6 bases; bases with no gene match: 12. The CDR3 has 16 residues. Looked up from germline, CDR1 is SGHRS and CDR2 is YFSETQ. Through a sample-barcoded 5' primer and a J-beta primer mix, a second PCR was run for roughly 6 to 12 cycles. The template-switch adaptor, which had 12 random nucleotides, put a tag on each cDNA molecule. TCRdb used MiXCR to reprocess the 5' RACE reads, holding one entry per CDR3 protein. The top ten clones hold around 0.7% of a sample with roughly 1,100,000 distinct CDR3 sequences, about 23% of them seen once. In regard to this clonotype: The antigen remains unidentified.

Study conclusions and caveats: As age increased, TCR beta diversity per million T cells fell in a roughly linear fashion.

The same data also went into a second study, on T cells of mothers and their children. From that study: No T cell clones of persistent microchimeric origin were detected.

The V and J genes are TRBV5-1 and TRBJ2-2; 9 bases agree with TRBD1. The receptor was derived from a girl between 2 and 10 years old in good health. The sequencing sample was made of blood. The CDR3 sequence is CASNTGGLGLAGELFF. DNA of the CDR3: TGCGCCAGCAATACAGGGGGCTTAGGATTGGCCGGGGAGCTGTTTTTT.